Shown below are 25 T cell receptor beta chains from a single sample sequenced in a study of response to subunit inactivated influenza vaccine. TCRdb independently ran MiXCR on the RT-PCR reads; one entry per CDR3 protein. The sample has some 550,000 distinct CDR3 sequences, approximately 24% seen once. This same sample was also taken into another study, of T cells expressing NK-cell markers. This second study says: cDNA encoding TCR beta was synthesized via 5'RACE template switching incorporating UMIs.

Sequenced here: CD4+ T cells sorted from PBMCs, sampled 12 days after vaccination. The origin of the receptors is a man aged 50 to 60 who received an inactivated influenza vaccine.

V usage is TRBV3-1 and J usage is TRBJ2-1; no firm D call. Trimming took 0 bases from V and 9 from J, leaving 12 bases between them. The CDR3 length is 14 residues. The germline CDR1 and CDR2 sequences are LGHDT and YNNKEL (reference sequence). CDR3 protein: CASSQDLSHGEQFF. CDR3 DNA sequence: TGTGCCAGCAGCCAAGATCTGAGCCACGGTGAGCAGTTCTTC.

There are a few counts of this clonotype. The chain has TRBV24-1 and TRBJ1-5, with 10 nucleotides matching TRBD1. The J segment lost 8 bases and the V segment lost 1 base, leaving 7 bases of the junction unmatched. The CDR3 totals 16 residues. Germline V CDR1 and CDR2: KGHDR, SFDVKD. This CDR3 reads CATSDFGTGAEEPQHF. The DNA for the CDR3 is TGTGCCACCAGTGATTTCGGGACAGGGGCGGAAGAGCCCCAGCATTTT.

This clonotype has just a few counts. As DNA, the CDR3 is TGTGCCAGCAGCCCTCAACTAGCAGAGGCAACCTACAATGAGCAGTTCTTC. It translates to CASSPQLAEATYNEQFF. The chain is built from TRBV4-2 and TRBJ2-1; maybe TRBD2 (6 bases). V lost 4 bases, J lost 2 bases, and 18 bases lay in between. Germline CDR1 is LGHNA and CDR2 is YNFKEQ. The CDR3 runs to 17 residues.

This clonotype was detected only once. The chain combines TRBV11-1 with TRBJ2-1; tentatively, D is TRBD2 (6 bases). The CDR3 sequence is 15 residues long. Germline CDR1 is SGHAT and CDR2 is FQDESV (reference sequence). V dropped 2 bases and J dropped 9 bases, with 17 bases sitting between them. CDR3 sequence (DNA): TGTGCCAGCAGCTTAACTCCCTTGGGGGGTGGTGAGCAGTTCTTC. Translated, it gives CASSLTPLGGGEQFF.

This chain connects TRBV11-2 to TRBJ2-1, with 11 positions matching TRBD2. After removal of 6 bases from V and 3 bases from J, the junction contained 19 bases not matched to a gene. CDR1 is SGHAT, CDR2 FQNNGV, per germline. The CDR3 spans 20 residues. The CDR3 DNA reads TGTGCCAGCAGTTCTCCTAGCGGGAGGCGCAAAAGCGGAGTCTACAATGAGCAGTTCTTC. Translation: CASSSPSGRRKSGVYNEQFF. Together with reference TRBV11-2 and TRBJ2-1, the CDR3 gives the full variable domain: EAGVAQSPRYKIIEKRQSVAFWCNPISGHATLYWYQQILGQGPKLLIQFQNNGVVDDSQLPKDRFSAERLKGVDSTLKIQPAKLEDSAVYLCASSSPSGRRKSGVYNEQFFGPGTRLTVL.

This clonotype was counted between two and nine times. CDR3 DNA sequence: TGTGCCAGCAGTTGGAGAGACGAGCAGTACTTC. Its translation is CASSWRDEQYF. The chain joins TRBV7-2 to TRBJ2-7, with D uncertain. V gave up 6 bases and J gave up 5 bases, with 8 bases separating them. The CDR3 extends over 11 amino acids. Germline CDR1 is SGHTA and CDR2 is FQGNSA.

The chain employs TRBV18 and TRBJ2-1, with 11 nucleotides matching TRBD2. With V trimmed by 4 bases and J by 5 bases, 10 bases remained unmatched. Germline assignment: CDR1 KGHSH and CDR2 LQKENI. This CDR3 has 17 amino acids. CDR3 residues: CASSLFAGTSGDNEQFF. In DNA form, the CDR3 reads TGTGCCAGCTCACTCTTCGCCGGGACTAGCGGCGACAATGAGCAGTTCTTC.

The J gene is TRBJ1-2, the V gene TRBV29-1; possible D gene TRBD1, 6 bases. This CDR3 comprises 11 residues. Per the germline V gene, CDR1 is SQVTM and CDR2 is ANQGSEA. With 1 base removed from V and 6 bases from J, the gap between germline ends came to 6 bases. The CDR3 spells CSVEGGHGYTF. The DNA for the CDR3 is TGCAGCGTTGAAGGGGGGCATGGCTACACCTTC.

In this sample, this clonotype turned up many times. The rearrangement uses TRBV7-8 and TRBJ2-3; D call uncertain. The CDR3 length is 16 residues. Germline V gene lookup returns CDR1 SGHVS and CDR2 FQNEAQ. V was shortened by 5 bases and J by 2 bases, with 17 bases between the two germline ends. The CDR3 DNA is TGTGCCAGCAGCATTCAGGCTATCCATTTCACAGATACGCAGTATTTT. It specifies CASSIQAIHFTDTQYF. The whole variable domain, filled in from reference TRBV7-8 and TRBJ2-3, reads GAGVSQSPRYKVAKRGQDVALRCDPISGHVSLFWYQQALGQGPEFLTYFQNEAQLDKSGLPSDRFFAERPEGSVSTLKIQRTQQEDSAVYLCASSIQAIHFTDTQYFGPGTRLTVL.

V is TRBV15 and J is TRBJ2-2; TRBD2 is a possible D gene (6 bases). Germline values: CDR1 LNHNV, CDR2 YYDKDF (reference sequence). V was cut by 0 bases and J by 7 bases, with 12 bases left in between. The CDR3 loop spans 15 amino acids. The CDR3 DNA follows: TGTGCCACCAGCAGAGAGAGGGAGGTTTACGGGGAGCTGTTTTTT. This sequence encodes CATSREREVYGELFF. Drawing the rest from reference TRBV15 and TRBJ2-2, the complete variable domain is DAMVIQNPRYQVTQFGKPVTLSCSQTLNHNVMYWYQQKSSQAPKLLFHYYDKDFNNEADTPDNFQSRRPNTSFCFLDIRSPGLGDTAMYLCATSREREVYGELFFGEGSRLTVL.

This clonotype was recorded a few times. At one end the junction does not follow the germline gene, possibly because of a read error. V and J are TRBV18 and TRBJ1-5; unclear D gene. The CDR3 sequence is 13 residues long. The V gene's germline CDR1 is KGHSH and CDR2 LQKENI. This chain's CDR3 is CASSRGSDQPQHF. CDR3 nucleotides: TGTGCCAGCTCACGGGGTAGCGATCAGCCCCAGCATTTT.

This clonotype was recorded many times. The CDR3 sequence is CASSLSGQAEQFF. CDR3 nucleotide sequence: TGTGCCAGCAGTTTGTCGGGGCAGGCTGAGCAGTTCTTC. The rearrangement links TRBV12-3 or TRBV12-4 to TRBJ2-1; D may be TRBD1 or TRBD2 (5 bases each). V shed 3 bases and J shed 9 bases, with 12 bases lying between them. CDR3 size: 13 residues.

This rearrangement joins TRBV20-1 to TRBJ2-7, with D unresolved. V lost 4 bases to trimming and J lost 2 bases, with 18 bases between them. The CDR3 loop spans 15 amino acids. The germline CDR1 and CDR2 sequences are DFQATT and SNEGSKA (reference sequence). This CDR3 is CSAMPRGGVTYEQYF. The CDR3, as DNA: TGCAGTGCTATGCCCCGCGGTGGGGTTACCTACGAGCAGTACTTC.

This clonotype has a handful of counts. This chain joins TRBV4-3 and TRBJ1-6, with 11 bases that match TRBD1. Germline values: CDR1 LGHNA, CDR2 YSLEER. V shed 0 bases and J 4 bases; nucleotides not matched to a gene: 5. The CDR3 length is 18 residues. As DNA, the CDR3 is TGCGCCAGCAGCCAAGAGGGAGGACAGGGGGCTTATAATTCACCCCTCCACTTT. It encodes CASSQEGGQGAYNSPLHF.

V is TRBV7-2 and J is TRBJ2-1; D is possibly TRBD2 (5 bases). Germline loops: CDR1 SGHTA, CDR2 FQGNSA. V was pared by 1 base and J by 6 bases, with 13 bases between. The CDR3 extends over 15 amino acids. The CDR3 loop reads CASSLVLLVGNEQFF. The CDR3 DNA is TGTGCCAGCAGCTTAGTCTTACTAGTTGGCAATGAGCAGTTCTTC.

This clonotype was seen more than once but under ten times. The chain links TRBV5-1 to TRBJ1-6, with 7 bases fitting TRBD1. This CDR3 has 17 amino acids. V was clipped by 4 bases and J by 0 bases; unmatched bases: 7. CDR1 is SGHRS and CDR2 is YFSETQ in the germline V gene. The CDR3 protein is CASSPTGRSSYNSPLHF. The DNA of the CDR3 is TGCGCCAGCAGCCCGACAGGGCGAAGCTCCTATAATTCACCCCTCCACTTT.

The chain employs TRBV20-1 and TRBJ2-3; no firm D call. CDR1 and CDR2 (germline): DFQATT, SNEGSKA (reference sequence). The CDR3 sequence is 14 residues long. V was shortened by 6 bases and J by 0 bases, with 13 bases between the two germline ends. The CDR3 DNA is TGCAGTGCGGCGCATGGGTCTAGCACAGATACGCAGTATTTT. Residues: CSAAHGSSTDTQYF.

The V call is TRBV10-3, the J call TRBJ2-1; the match to TRBD1 covers 7 bases. Germline V gives CDR1 ENHRY, CDR2 SYGVKD. After removal of 6 bases from V and 9 bases from J, the junction contained 11 bases not matched to a gene. The CDR3 spans 14 residues. The chain's CDR3 is CAIRDRDQTLEQFF. In nucleotides, the CDR3 is TGTGCCATCAGAGACAGGGATCAAACTCTTGAGCAGTTCTTC.

This clonotype occurred many times. This chain uses TRBV29-1 with TRBJ2-5; 14 nucleotides match TRBD2. V trimming: 8 bases; J trimming: 2 bases; junction bases outside the gene matches: 7. The CDR3 loop spans 15 amino acids. CDR1 and CDR2 from the germline V gene are SQVTM and ANQGSEA. CDR3 nucleotides: TGCAGCATCGGGACTAGCGGGAGCGAACAAGAGACCCAGTACTTC. Translating it yields CSIGTSGSEQETQYF.

This clonotype was seen more than once but under ten times. The V gene is TRBV10-3, the J gene TRBJ1-1, with unresolved D. CDR1 is ENHRY, CDR2 SYGVKD, per germline. V dropped 8 bases and J dropped 4 bases, with 14 bases sitting between them. This CDR3 is built from 13 residues. The CDR3, as DNA: TGTGCCATCTCGCGGGAGGTCTCCACTGAAGCTTTCTTT. Translation: CAISREVSTEAFF.

The CDR3 region is CASTQTGPTEAFF. In DNA form, the CDR3 reads TGTGCCAGCACCCAGACAGGGCCCACTGAAGCTTTCTTT. The chain is built from TRBV7-9 and TRBJ1-1, with 7 bases identical to TRBD1. V shed 7 bases and J 4 bases; nucleotides not matched to a gene: 6. Germline V gene sequence: CDR1 SEHNR, CDR2 FQNEAQ (reference sequence). This CDR3 is built from 13 residues.

This clonotype showed up just a few times. J is TRBJ2-1 and V is TRBV28; D not resolved. V lost 10 bases, J lost 4 bases, and 17 bases lay in between. CDR1 is MDHEN, CDR2 SYDVKM, per germline. This CDR3 is built from 14 residues. The CDR3 DNA reads TGTGCCATCCAACCCGCGCCGGATTACAATGAGCAGTTCTTC. Its protein is CAIQPAPDYNEQFF.

This clonotype came up many times. The chain couples TRBV5-1 to TRBJ1-1, with D tentatively TRBD1 (6 bases). Trimming cost V 2 bases and J 6 bases, with 17 bases left between them. The CDR3 spans 15 residues. Germline V gene lookup returns CDR1 SGHRS and CDR2 YFSETQ. CDR3 in amino acids: CASSLSLGAGAEAFF. As DNA, the CDR3 is TGCGCCAGCAGCTTAAGTCTTGGGGCAGGGGCTGAAGCTTTCTTT.

This sequence joins TRBV5-1 and TRBJ2-5; tentatively, D is TRBD1 or TRBD2 (6 bases each). Trimming cost V 0 bases and J 1 base, with 10 bases left between them. The CDR3 length is 15 residues. Germline V gene sequence: CDR1 SGHRS, CDR2 YFSETQ. The CDR3 is CASSLEGGFQETQYF. CDR3 DNA: TGCGCCAGCAGCTTGGAGGGGGGTTTCCAAGAGACCCAGTACTTC.

The V and J genes are TRBV20-1 and TRBJ2-7; 10 nucleotides align to TRBD1. The trim removed 4 bases at V and 3 bases at J, leaving 6 bases unmatched. The CDR3 extends over 14 amino acids. Germline CDR1 and CDR2: DFQATT and SNEGSKA (reference sequence). CDR3 amino acids: CSATSRTGGYEQYF. CDR3 DNA: TGCAGTGCTACTTCCCGGACAGGGGGCTACGAGCAGTACTTC.